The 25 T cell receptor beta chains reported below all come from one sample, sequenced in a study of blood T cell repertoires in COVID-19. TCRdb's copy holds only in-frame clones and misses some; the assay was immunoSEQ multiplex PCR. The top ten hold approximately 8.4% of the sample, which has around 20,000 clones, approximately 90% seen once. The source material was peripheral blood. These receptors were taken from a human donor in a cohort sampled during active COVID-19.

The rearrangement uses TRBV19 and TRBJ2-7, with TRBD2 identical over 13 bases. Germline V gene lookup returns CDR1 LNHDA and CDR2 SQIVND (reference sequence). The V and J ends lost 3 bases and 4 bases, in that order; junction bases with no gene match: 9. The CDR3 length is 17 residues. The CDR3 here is CASSIRTSGRVGYEQYF. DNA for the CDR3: TGTGCCAGTAGTATTAGGACTAGCGGGAGAGTCGGGTACGAGCAGTACTTC. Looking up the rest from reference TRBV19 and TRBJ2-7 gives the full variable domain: DGGITQSPKYLFRKEGQNVTLSCEQNLNHDAMYWYRQDPGQGLRLIYYSQIVNDFQKGDIAEGYSVSREKKESFPLTVTSAQKNPTAFYLCASSIRTSGRVGYEQYFGPGTRLTVT.

The CDR3 sequence: CASSALGQGVYNEQFF. The CDR3 region has the DNA TGTGCCAGCAGCGCCTTGGGACAGGGGGTGTACAATGAGCAGTTCTTC. The chain employs TRBV5-6 and TRBJ2-1, with TRBD1 matching 11 bases. This CDR3 comprises 16 residues. Per the germline V gene, CDR1 is SGHDT and CDR2 is YYEEEE. Trimming at V came to 4 bases and at J to 4 bases, leaving 7 bases not matched to a gene.

CDR3 sequence reads: CASSRGLAVGDTQYF. The CDR3 DNA reads TGTGCCAGCAGCCGAGGACTAGCGGTAGGAGATACGCAGTATTTT. V gene TRBV11-3 combines with J gene TRBJ2-3, with 10 nucleotides matching TRBD2. Germline V gene sequence: CDR1 SGHNT, CDR2 YENEEA. This CDR3 has 15 residues. The V segment lost 5 bases and the J segment 5 bases; nucleotides outside the gene matches: 7.

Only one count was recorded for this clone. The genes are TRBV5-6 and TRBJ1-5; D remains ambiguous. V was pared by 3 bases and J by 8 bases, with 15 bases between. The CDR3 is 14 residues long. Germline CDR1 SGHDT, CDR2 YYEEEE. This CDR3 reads CASSSPRRSEPQHF. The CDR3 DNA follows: TGTGCCAGCAGCTCTCCACGTAGATCCGAGCCCCAGCATTTT.

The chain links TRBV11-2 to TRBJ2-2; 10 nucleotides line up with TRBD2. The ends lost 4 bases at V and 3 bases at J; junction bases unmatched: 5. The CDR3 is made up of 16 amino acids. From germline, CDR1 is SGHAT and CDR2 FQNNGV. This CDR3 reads CASSSRLAGYTGELFF. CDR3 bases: TGTGCCAGCAGCTCCAGACTAGCGGGTTACACCGGGGAGCTGTTTTTT.

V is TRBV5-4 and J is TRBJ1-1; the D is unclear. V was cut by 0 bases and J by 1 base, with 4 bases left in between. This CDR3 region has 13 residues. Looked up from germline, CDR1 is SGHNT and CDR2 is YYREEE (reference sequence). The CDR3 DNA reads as TGTGCCAGCAGCTTGGGAGGGAACACTGAAGCTTTCTTT. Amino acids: CASSLGGNTEAFF.

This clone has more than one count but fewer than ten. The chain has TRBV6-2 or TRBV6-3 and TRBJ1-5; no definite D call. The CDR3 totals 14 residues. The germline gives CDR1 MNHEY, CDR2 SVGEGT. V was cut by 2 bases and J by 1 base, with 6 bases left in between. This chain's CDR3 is CASSYVSSNQPQHF. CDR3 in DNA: TGTGCCAGCAGTTACGTATCGAGCAATCAGCCCCAGCATTTT.

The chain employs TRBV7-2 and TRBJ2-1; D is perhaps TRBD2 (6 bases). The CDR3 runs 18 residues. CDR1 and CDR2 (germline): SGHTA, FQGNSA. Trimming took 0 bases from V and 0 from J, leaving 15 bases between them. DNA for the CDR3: TGTGCCAGCAGCTTAGCCGGGACTCCTTTTAGCTCCTACAATGAGCAGTTCTTC. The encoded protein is CASSLAGTPFSSYNEQFF.

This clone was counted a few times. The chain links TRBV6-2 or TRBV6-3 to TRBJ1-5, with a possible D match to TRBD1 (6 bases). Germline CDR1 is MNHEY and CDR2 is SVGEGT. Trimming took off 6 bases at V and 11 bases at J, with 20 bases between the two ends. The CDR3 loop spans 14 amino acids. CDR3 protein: CASSQGGPTIAQHF. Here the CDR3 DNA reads TGTGCCAGCAGCCAAGGGGGTCCCACCATAGCCCAGCATTTT.

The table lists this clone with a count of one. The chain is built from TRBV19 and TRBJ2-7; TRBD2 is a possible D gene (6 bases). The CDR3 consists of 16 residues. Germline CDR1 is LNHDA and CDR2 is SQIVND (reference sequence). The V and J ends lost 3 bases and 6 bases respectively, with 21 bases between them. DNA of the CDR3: TGTGCCAGTAGTATTTTGCGGGGCCAGGGATATGGCGAGCAGTACTTC. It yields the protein CASSILRGQGYGEQYF.

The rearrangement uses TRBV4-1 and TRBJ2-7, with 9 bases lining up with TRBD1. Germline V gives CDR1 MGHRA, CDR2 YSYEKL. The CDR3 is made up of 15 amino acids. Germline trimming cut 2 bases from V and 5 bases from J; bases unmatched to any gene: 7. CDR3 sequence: CASSQSYRGRDEQYF. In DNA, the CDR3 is TGCGCCAGCAGCCAAAGTTACAGGGGGCGGGACGAGCAGTACTTC.

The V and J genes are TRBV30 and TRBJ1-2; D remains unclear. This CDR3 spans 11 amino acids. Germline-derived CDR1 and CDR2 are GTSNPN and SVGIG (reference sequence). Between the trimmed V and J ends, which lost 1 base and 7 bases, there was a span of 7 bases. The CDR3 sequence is CAWSGSGGYTF. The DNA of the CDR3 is TGTGCCTGGAGTGGGTCCGGTGGCTACACCTTC. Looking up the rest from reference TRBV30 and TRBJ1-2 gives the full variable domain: SQTIHQWPATLVQPVGSPLSLECTVEGTSNPNLYWYRQAAGRGLQLLFYSVGIGQISSEVPQNLSASRPQDRQFILSSKKLLLSDSGFYLCAWSGSGGYTFGSGTRLTVV.

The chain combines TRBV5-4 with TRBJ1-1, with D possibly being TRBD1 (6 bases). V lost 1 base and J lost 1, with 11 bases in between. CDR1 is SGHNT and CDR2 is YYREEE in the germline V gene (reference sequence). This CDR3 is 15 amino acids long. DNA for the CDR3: TGTGCCAGCAGCTTGAGGGGGTCGGGGAACACTGAAGCTTTCTTT. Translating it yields CASSLRGSGNTEAFF. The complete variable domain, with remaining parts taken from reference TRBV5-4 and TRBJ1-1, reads ETGVTQSPTHLIKTRGQQVTLRCSSQSGHNTVSWYQQALGQGPQFIFQYYREEENGRGNFPPRFSGLQFPNYSSELNVNALELDDSALYLCASSLRGSGNTEAFFGQGTRLTVV.

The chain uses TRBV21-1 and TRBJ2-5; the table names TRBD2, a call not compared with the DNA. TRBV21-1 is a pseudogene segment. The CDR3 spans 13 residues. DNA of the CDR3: TGTGCCAGCAACCCCACTAGAGGAGAGACCCAGTACTTC. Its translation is CASNPTRGETQYF.

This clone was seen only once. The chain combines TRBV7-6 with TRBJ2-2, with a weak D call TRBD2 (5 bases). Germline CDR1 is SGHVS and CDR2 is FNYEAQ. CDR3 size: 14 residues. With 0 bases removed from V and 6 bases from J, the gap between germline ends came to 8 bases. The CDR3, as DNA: TGTGCCAGCAGCTTAGCGTCCGGGGCCGGGGAGCTGTTTTTT. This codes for CASSLASGAGELFF.

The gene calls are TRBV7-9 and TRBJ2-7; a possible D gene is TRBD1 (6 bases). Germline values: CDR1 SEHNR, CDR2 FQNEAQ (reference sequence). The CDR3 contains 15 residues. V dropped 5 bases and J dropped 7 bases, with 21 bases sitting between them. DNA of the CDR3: TGTGCCAGCAGCCCTGACCTTAAACAGGGTCTTGAGCAGTACTTC. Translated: CASSPDLKQGLEQYF.

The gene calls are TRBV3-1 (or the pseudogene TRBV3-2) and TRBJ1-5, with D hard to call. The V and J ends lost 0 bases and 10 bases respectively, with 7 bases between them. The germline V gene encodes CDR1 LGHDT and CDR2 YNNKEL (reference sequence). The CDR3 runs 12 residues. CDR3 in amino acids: CASSQDPGPQHF. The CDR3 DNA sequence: TGTGCCAGCAGCCAAGATCCGGGACCCCAGCATTTT.

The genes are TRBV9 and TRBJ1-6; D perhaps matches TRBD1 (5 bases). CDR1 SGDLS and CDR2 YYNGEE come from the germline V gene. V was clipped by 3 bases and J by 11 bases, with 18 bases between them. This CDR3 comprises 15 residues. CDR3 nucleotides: TGTGCCAGCAGCGCGCTGCCGGGGGACGGGGCACCCCTCCACTTT. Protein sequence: CASSALPGDGAPLHF.

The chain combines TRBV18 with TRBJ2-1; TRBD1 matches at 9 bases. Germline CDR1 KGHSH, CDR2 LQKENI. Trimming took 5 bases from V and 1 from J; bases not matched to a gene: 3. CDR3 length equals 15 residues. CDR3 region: CASSLDRGSYNEQFF. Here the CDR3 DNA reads TGTGCCAGCTCATTAGACAGGGGGTCCTACAATGAGCAGTTCTTC.

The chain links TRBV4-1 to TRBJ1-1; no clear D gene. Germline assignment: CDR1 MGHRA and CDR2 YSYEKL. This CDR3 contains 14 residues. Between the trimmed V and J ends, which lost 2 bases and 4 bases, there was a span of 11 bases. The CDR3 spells CASSQQERSTEAFF. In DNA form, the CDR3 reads TGCGCCAGCAGCCAACAGGAACGCAGCACTGAAGCTTTCTTT.

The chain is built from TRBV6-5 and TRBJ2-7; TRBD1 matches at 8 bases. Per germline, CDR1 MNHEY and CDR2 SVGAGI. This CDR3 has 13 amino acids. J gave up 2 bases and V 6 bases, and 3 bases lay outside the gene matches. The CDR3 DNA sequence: TGTGCCAGCAGACAGACAGGGGCCTACGAGCAGTACTTC. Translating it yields CASRQTGAYEQYF.

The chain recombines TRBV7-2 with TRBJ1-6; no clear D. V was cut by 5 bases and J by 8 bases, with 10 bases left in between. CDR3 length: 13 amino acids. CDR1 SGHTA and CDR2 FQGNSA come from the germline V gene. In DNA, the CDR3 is TGTGCCAGCAGCCCTTCGGTCTATTCACCCCTCCACTTT. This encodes CASSPSVYSPLHF.

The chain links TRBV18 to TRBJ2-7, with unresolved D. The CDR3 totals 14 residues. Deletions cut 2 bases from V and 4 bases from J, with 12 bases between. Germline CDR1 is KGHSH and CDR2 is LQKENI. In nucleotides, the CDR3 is TGTGCCAGCTCACCAGGGCAGGCACTGTACGAGCAGTACTTC. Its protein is CASSPGQALYEQYF.

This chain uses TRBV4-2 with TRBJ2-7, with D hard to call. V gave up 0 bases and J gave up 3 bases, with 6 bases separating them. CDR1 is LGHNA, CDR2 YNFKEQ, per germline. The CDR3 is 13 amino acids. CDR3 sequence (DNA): TGTGCCAGCAGCCAAGAGCGGTTCTACGAGCAGTACTTC. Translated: CASSQERFYEQYF.

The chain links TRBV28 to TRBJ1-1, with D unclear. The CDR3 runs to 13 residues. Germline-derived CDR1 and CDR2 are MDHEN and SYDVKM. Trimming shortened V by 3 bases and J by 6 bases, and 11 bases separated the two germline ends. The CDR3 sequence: CASSFSVYPEAFF. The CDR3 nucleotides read TGTGCCAGCAGTTTTTCGGTGTATCCTGAAGCTTTCTTT.